This is a list of T cell receptor beta chains from one sample in a study of cytomegalovirus exposure and HLA in healthy donors. Sequenced by immunoSEQ multiplex PCR; TCRdb stores in-frame clones only, minus some. Here the sample spans 130,000 or so clones, more than 60% being singletons. The specimen was PBMCs. Receptors were obtained from a man aged 35-49 years in good health and CMV-seronegative. The CDR3 runs from the conserved cysteine through the conserved F or W. A D gene is named only where the DNA matches it firmly. A clone size is listed for some rows: how often the clone was seen (once, few, many), or a class if it is expanded.

V gene	J gene	D gene	clone size	CDR3 DNA	CDR3 protein
TRBV4-3	TRBJ2-7	TRBD1	NA	TGCGCCAGCAGCCAGTTAGGACCGGCAGGGGGCCACGAGCAGTACTTC	CASSQLGPAGGHEQYF
TRBV7-9	TRBJ1-1	NA	once	TGTGCCAGCAGAAAACGCCAGGGTTCTCGCACTGAAGCTTTCTTT	CASRKRQGSRTEAFF
TRBV4-1	TRBJ1-4	TRBD1	few	TGCGCCAGCAGGACGAGACAGGGGGGAGAAAAACTGTTTTTT	CASRTRQGGEKLFF
TRBV7-9	TRBJ1-1	NA	few	TGTGCCAGCGGTTTGGGGAAGGGGCTGAACACTGAAGCTTTCTTT	CASGLGKGLNTEAFF
TRBV7-3	TRBJ2-3	TRBD2	NA	TGTGCCAGCAGCTCACTAGCGGGCACAGATACGCAGTATTTT	CASSSLAGTDTQYF
TRBV5-6	TRBJ2-1	TRBD2	few	TGTGCCAGCAGCTTGGTGGGACTAGCGGGGGGGCCGAGGTACAATGAGCAGTTCTTC	CASSLVGLAGGPRYNEQFF
TRBV5-3	TRBJ2-2	TRBD2	NA	TGTGCCAGAAGCCACCGGGGGGGGAACGGGGAGCTGTTTTTT	CARSHRGGNGELFF
TRBV4-1	TRBJ2-1	NA	NA	TGCGCCAGCAGCCAAGTAGTTAGTAATGAGCAGTTCTTC	CASSQVVSNEQFF
TRBV11-3	TRBJ1-1	NA	NA	TGTGCCAGCCTACCGCGGGGGGCCCCGAACACTGAAGCTTTCTTT	CASLPRGAPNTEAFF
TRBV6-5	TRBJ1-6	NA	few	TGTGCCAGCAGTCTCGGGAGCTCCTATAATTCACCCCTCCACTTT	CASSLGSSYNSPLHF
TRBV4-1	TRBJ2-5	TRBD1	few	TGCGCCAGCAGCCAAGATGGGACAGCACAAGAGACCCAGTACTTC	CASSQDGTAQETQYF
TRBV6-6	TRBJ1-2	NA	NA	TGTGCCAGCGGTGGGGAGGGCGCCTATGGCTACACCTTC	CASGGEGAYGYTF
TRBV7-8	TRBJ2-5	NA	NA	TGTGCCAGCAGCTTGGACAGCGTGTACCAAGAGACCCAGTACTTC	CASSLDSVYQETQYF
TRBV28	TRBJ1-2	NA	NA	TGTGCCAGCAGTTTGGACGGGGAACTACATGGCTACACCTTC	CASSLDGELHGYTF
TRBV10-2	TRBJ1-5	NA	NA	TGCGCCAGCAGTGAGTCGGCGGGGAGTCAGCCCCAGCATTTT	CASSESAGSQPQHF
TRBV11-2	TRBJ1-2	NA	NA	TGTGCCAGCAGCTTAGCAGGGCCTAACTATGGCTACACCTTC	CASSLAGPNYGYTF
TRBV29-1	TRBJ1-4	NA	NA	TGCAGCGGGGAGGAGGGGTTTGGGGAAAAACTGTTTTTT	CSGEEGFGEKLFF